The TCR beta chain described here comes from a study of regulatory T cells in long-lasting Graves disease. Arm-PCR of CDR3 regions with iRepertoire HTBI primers generated TCR beta libraries. TCRdb passed the multiplex PCR reads through MiXCR, listing each CDR3 protein once. The data show roughly 400,000 distinct CDR3 sequences, with under 25% seen just once and under 25% held by the top ten. Germline values: CDR1 MNHGY, CDR2 SVAAGI. This CDR3 has 15 amino acids. Trimming removed 4 bases from V and 0 bases from J, with 7 bases in between. Noted time point: persistent/refractory GD, antithyroid drugs over 5 years with positive TRAb. Construction of the TCR library relied on RNA isolated from PBMCs.

The material was peripheral blood mononuclear cells (PBMCs), obtained when the disease was refractory, from a patient treated with antithyroid drugs. The V and J genes are TRBV6-9 and TRBJ2-6; D possibly corresponds to TRBD2 (5 bases). This TCR came from a female donor with Graves disease. The CDR3 bases are TGTGCCAGCAGTTCGGGGTTCTCTGGGGCCAACGTCCTGACTTTC. Its protein is CASSSGFSGANVLTF.